This T cell receptor beta chain appears in the sequencing data of a study of early T cells in non-severe SARS-CoV-2 infection. The overall study: The study sequenced bulk RNA from unsorted whole blood, with chains unpaired.

This clonotype showed up just a few times. Its target is not known. Unique molecular identifiers were affixed to single, distinct cDNA molecules. One entry per CDR3 protein results from TCRdb running MiXCR on the 5' RACE reads. This table has around 60,000 distinct CDR3 sequences, 20% appearing once. Points from the study as a whole: Anti-spike CD8 responses were favored in VDJdb matching, and private and CD4 specificities were missed.

Trimming took off 0 bases at V and 14 bases at J, with 13 bases between the two ends. The CDR3 contains 11 residues. From germline, CDR1 is GTSNPN and CDR2 SVGIG (reference sequence). Here the sequenced sample was whole blood, taken at baseline. The V and J genes are TRBV30 and TRBJ1-1; no clear D. The source of this sequence is an adult who was a healthcare worker with PCR-confirmed SARS-CoV-2 infection or an uninfected control (not recorded which). CDR3 DNA sequence: TGTGCCTGGAGTGTACAAGGACGTATATTCTTT. It is translated as CAWSVQGRIFF.